This T cell receptor (beta chain) was recovered during a study of blood T cell repertoires in COVID-19. J lost 6 bases, V lost 5 bases, and 11 bases had no gene match. The CDR3 length is 14 residues. Germline V gene sequence: CDR1 SGDLS, CDR2 YYNGEE. Original handling: The authors estimated nucleated cell counts from reference gene primer amplification. Produced via immunoSEQ multiplex PCR; TCRdb's table is partial and in-frame only. Clone size and the V and J calls come from that table; the DNA yielded D and trimming. The data hold around 90,000 clones, with approximately 86% observed a single time. The rearrangement joins TRBV9 to TRBJ2-7, with 7 nucleotides matching TRBD1. The sequenced sample consisted of peripheral blood. The TCR was taken from a man in his fifties with COVID-19, enrolled during active disease. DNA for the CDR3: TGTGCCAGCAGTGTAAACCTGGGACAGCCCGAGCAGTACTTC. Translated, it gives CASSVNLGQPEQYF.